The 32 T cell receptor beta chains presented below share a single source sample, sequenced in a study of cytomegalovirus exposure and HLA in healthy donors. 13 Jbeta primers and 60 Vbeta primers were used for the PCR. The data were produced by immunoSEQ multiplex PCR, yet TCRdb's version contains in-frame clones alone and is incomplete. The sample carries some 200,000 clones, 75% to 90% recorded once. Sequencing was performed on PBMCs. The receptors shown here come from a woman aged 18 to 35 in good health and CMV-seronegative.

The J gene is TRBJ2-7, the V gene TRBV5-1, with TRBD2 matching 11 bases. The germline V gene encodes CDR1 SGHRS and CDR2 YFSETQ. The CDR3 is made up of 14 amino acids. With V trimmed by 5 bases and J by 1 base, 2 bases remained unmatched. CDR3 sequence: CASSRTSGSYEQYF. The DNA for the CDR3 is TGCGCCAGCAGTCGGACTAGCGGGTCCTACGAGCAGTACTTC.

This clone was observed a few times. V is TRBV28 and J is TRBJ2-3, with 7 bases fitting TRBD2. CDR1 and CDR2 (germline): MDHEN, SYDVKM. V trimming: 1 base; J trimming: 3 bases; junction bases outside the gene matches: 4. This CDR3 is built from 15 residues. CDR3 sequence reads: CASSLFAGATDTQYF. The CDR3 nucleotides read TGTGCCAGCAGTTTATTTGCGGGAGCGACAGATACGCAGTATTTT.

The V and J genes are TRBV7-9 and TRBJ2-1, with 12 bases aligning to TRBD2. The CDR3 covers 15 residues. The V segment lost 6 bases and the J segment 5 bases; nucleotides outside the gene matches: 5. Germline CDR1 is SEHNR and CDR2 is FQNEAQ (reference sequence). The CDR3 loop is CASSRRTSGDNEQFF. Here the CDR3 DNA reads TGTGCCAGCAGTCGAAGGACTAGCGGGGACAATGAGCAGTTCTTC.

CDR3 residues: CATHEGTRLTDTQYF. CDR3 nucleotides: TGTGCCACCCACGAAGGGACTAGGCTCACAGATACGCAGTATTTT. This rearrangement joins TRBV5-4 to TRBJ2-3, with 8 bases fitting TRBD2. CDR1 SGHNT and CDR2 YYREEE come from the germline V gene (reference sequence). V was pared by 9 bases and J by 2 bases, with 11 bases of the junction left unmatched. The CDR3 totals 15 residues.

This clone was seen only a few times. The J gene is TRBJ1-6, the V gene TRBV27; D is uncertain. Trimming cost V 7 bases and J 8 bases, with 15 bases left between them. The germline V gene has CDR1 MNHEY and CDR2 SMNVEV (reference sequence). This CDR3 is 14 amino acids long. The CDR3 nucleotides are TGTGCCAGCACGCACGCGGACGGGGATTCACCCCTCCACTTT. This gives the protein CASTHADGDSPLHF.

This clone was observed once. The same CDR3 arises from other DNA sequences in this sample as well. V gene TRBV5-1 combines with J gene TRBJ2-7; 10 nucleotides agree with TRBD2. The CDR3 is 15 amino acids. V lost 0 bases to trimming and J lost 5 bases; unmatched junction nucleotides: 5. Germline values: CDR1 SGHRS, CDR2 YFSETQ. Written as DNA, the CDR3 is TGCGCCAGCAGCTTGGGGCTAGCGGGAGCAGACGAGCAGTACTTC. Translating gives CASSLGLAGADEQYF. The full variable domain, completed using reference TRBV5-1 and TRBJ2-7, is KAGVTQTPRYLIKTRGQQVTLSCSPISGHRSVSWYQQTPGQGLQFLFEYFSETQRNKGNFPGRFSGRQFSNSRSEMNVSTLELGDSALYLCASSLGLAGADEQYFGPGTRLTVT.

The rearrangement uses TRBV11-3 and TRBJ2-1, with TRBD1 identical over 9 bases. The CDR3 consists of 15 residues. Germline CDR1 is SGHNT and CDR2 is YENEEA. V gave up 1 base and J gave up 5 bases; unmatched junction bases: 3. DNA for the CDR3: TGTGCCAGCAGCTTAGGGACAGGGGTCAACAATGAGCAGTTCTTC. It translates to CASSLGTGVNNEQFF.

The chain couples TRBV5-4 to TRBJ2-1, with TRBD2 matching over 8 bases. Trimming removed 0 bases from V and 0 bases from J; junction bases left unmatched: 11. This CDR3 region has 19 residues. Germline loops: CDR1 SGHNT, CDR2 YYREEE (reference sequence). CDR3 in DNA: TGTGCCAGCAGCTTGGGGGGACTAGTTTCCGGTTACTCCTACAATGAGCAGTTCTTC. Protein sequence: CASSLGGLVSGYSYNEQFF.

The CDR3 DNA is TGTGCCAGCAGTTTAGAGTGGCCCCAGTTACGGGAAAACACCGGGGAGCTGTTTTTT. Residues: CASSLEWPQLRENTGELFF. The chain is built from TRBV28 and TRBJ2-2, with a tentative D call TRBD2 (5 bases). In germline, CDR1 is MDHEN, CDR2 SYDVKM. V lost 2 bases and J lost 2, with 21 bases in between. This CDR3 is 19 amino acids long.

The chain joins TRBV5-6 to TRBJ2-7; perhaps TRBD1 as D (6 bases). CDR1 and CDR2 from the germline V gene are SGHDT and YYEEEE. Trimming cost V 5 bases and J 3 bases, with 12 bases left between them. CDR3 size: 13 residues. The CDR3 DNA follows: TGTGCCAGCAGGGAACAGGGAATCTACGAGCAGTACTTC. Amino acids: CASREQGIYEQYF.

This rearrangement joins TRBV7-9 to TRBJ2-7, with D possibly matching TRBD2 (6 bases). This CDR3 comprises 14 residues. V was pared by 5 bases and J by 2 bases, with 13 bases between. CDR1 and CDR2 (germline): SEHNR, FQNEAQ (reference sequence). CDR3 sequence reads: CASSRQGGPYEQYF. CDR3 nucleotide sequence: TGTGCCAGCAGCCGGCAGGGAGGTCCCTACGAGCAGTACTTC.

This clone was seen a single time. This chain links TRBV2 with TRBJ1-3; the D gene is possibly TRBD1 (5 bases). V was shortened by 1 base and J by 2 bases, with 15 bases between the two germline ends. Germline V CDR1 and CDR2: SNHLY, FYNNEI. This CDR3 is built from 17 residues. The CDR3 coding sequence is TGTGCCAGCAGTGAAGAGGGCCGGACACAACCTGGAAACACCATATATTTT. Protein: CASSEEGRTQPGNTIYF. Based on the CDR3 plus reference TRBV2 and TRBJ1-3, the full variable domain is EPEVTQTPSHQVTQMGQEVILRCVPISNHLYFYWYRQILGQKVEFLVSFYNNEISEKSEIFDDQFSVERPDGSNFTLKIRSTKLEDSAMYFCASSEEGRTQPGNTIYFGEGSWLTVV.

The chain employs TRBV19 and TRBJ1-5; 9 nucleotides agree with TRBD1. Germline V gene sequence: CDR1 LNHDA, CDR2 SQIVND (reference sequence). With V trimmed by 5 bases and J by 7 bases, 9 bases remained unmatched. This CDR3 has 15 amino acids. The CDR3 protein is CASSAGTGWRQPQHF. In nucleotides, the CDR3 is TGTGCCAGTAGTGCCGGGACAGGGTGGAGACAGCCCCAGCATTTT.

The CDR3 reads CASSSADRAHGELFF. CDR3 bases: TGTGCCAGCAGCTCTGCAGACAGGGCCCACGGGGAGCTGTTTTTT. The genes are TRBV7-9 and TRBJ2-2; TRBD1 matches at 7 bases. The CDR3 runs to 15 residues. J gave up 7 bases and V 4 bases, and 9 bases lay outside the gene matches. Germline V gene lookup returns CDR1 SEHNR and CDR2 FQNEAQ (reference sequence). Full variable domain (rest looked up from reference TRBV7-9 and TRBJ2-2): DTGVSQNPRHKITKRGQNVTFRCDPISEHNRLYWYRQTLGQGPEFLTYFQNEAQLEKSRLLSDRFSAERPKGSFSTLEIQRTEQGDSAMYLCASSSADRAHGELFFGEGSRLTVL.

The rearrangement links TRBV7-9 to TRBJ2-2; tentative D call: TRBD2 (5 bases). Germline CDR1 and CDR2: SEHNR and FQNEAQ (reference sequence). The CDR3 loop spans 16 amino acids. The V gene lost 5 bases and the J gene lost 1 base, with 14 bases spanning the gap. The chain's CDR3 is CASSPGRGLNTGELFF. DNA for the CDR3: TGTGCCAGCAGCCCCGGTCGGGGTTTGAACACCGGGGAGCTGTTTTTT.

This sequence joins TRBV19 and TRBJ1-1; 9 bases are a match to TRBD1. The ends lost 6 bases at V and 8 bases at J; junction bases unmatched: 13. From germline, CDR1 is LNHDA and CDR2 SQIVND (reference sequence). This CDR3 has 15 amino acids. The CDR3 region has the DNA TGTGCCAGTAGGGTAATAGACCGGGACAGGGACGAAGCTTTCTTT. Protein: CASRVIDRDRDEAFF. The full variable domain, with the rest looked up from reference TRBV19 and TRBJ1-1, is DGGITQSPKYLFRKEGQNVTLSCEQNLNHDAMYWYRQDPGQGLRLIYYSQIVNDFQKGDIAEGYSVSREKKESFPLTVTSAQKNPTAFYLCASRVIDRDRDEAFFGQGTRLTVV.

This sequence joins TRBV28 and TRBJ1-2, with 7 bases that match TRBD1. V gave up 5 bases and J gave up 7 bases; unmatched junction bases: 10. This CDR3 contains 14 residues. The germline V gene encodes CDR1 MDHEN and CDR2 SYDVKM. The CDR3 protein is CASSITGAGGGYTF. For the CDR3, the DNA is TGTGCCAGCAGTATCACAGGGGCGGGGGGTGGCTACACCTTC.

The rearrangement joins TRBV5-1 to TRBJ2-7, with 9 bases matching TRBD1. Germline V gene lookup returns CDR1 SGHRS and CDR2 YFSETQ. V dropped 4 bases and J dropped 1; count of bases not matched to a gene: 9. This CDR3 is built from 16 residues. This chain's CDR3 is CASSITGTGRSYEQYF. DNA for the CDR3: TGCGCCAGCAGCATAACCGGGACAGGGAGGTCCTACGAGCAGTACTTC.

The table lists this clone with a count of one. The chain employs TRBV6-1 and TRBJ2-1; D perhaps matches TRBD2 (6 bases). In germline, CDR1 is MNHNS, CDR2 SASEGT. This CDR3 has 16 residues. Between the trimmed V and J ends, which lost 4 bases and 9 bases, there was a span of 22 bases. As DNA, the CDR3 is TGTGCCAGCAGTGTCGATCCCCCGGGACTCAGGAGTGAGCAGTTCTTC. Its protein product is CASSVDPPGLRSEQFF.

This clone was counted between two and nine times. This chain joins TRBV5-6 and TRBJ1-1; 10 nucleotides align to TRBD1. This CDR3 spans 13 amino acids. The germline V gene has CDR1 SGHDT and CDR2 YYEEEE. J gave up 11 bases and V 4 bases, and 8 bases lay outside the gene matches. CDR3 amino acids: CASSITGTGVAFF. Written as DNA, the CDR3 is TGTGCCAGCAGCATAACCGGGACAGGGGTGGCTTTCTTT.

The CDR3 bases are TGTGCCAGCAGTGAAACGGACATGAACACTGAAGCTTTCTTT. It encodes CASSETDMNTEAFF. V gene TRBV6-1 combines with J gene TRBJ1-1, with a tentative D call TRBD1 (5 bases). This CDR3 region has 14 residues. The ends were cut back, 2 bases at V and 0 bases at J, with 7 bases in the middle. Per germline, CDR1 MNHNS and CDR2 SASEGT.

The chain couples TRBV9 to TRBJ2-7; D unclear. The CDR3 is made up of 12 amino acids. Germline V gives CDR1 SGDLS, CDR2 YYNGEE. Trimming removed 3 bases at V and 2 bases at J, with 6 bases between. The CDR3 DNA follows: TGTGCCAGCAGCGCTGGCCCCTACGAGCAGTACTTC. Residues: CASSAGPYEQYF.

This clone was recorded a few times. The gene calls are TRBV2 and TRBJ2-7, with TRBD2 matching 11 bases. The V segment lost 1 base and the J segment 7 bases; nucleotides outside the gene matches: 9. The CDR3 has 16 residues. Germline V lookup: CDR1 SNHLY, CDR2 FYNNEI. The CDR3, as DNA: TGTGCCAGCAGTGAAGAGGTAGCGGGAGGGAGAAGTGAGCAGTACTTC. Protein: CASSEEVAGGRSEQYF. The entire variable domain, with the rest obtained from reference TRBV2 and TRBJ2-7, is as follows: EPEVTQTPSHQVTQMGQEVILRCVPISNHLYFYWYRQILGQKVEFLVSFYNNEISEKSEIFDDQFSVERPDGSNFTLKIRSTKLEDSAMYFCASSEEVAGGRSEQYFGPGTRLTVT.

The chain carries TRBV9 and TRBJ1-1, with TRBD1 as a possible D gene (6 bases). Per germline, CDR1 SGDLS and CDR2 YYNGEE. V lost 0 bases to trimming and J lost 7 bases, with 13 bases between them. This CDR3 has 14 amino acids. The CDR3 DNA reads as TGTGCCAGCAGCGTAGTAGCAGGGGTGGGTGAAGCTTTCTTT. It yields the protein CASSVVAGVGEAFF.

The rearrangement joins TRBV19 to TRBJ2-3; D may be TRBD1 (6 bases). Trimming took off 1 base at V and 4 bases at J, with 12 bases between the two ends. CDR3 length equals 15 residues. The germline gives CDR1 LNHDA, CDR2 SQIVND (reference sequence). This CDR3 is CASSIGAGDPDTQYF. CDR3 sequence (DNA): TGTGCCAGTAGTATAGGGGCAGGGGATCCAGATACGCAGTATTTT.

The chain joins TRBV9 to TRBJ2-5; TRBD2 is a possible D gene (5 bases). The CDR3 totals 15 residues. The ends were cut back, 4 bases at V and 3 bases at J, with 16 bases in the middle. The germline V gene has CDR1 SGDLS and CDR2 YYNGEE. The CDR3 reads CASSSSLGWEETQYF. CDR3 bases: TGTGCCAGCAGCTCTAGCTTGGGTTGGGAAGAGACCCAGTACTTC.

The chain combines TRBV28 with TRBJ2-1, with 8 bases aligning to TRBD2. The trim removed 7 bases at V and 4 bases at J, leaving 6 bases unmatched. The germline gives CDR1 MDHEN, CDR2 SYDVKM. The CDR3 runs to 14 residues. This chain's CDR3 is CASTPSGSYNEQFF. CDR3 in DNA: TGTGCCAGCACCCCAAGCGGGAGTTACAATGAGCAGTTCTTC.

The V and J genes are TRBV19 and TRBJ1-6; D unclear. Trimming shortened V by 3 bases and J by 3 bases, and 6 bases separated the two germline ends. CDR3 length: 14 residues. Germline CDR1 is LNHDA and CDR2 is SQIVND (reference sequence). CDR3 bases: TGTGCCAGTAGTATTGACTTCTATAATTCACCCCTCCACTTT. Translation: CASSIDFYNSPLHF.

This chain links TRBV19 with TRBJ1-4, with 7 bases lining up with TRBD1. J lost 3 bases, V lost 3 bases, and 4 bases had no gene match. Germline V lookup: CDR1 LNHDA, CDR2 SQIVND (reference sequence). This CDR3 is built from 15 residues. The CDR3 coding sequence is TGTGCCAGTAGTATGAGGGGGCTTGCTAATGAAAAACTGTTTTTT. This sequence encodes CASSMRGLANEKLFF.

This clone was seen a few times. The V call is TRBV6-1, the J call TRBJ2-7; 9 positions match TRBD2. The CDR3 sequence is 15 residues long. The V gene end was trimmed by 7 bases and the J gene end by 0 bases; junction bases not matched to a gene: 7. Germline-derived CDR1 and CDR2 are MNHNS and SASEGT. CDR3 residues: CASKEAGGSSYEQYF. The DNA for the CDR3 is TGTGCCAGCAAGGAGGCGGGGGGGTCCTCCTACGAGCAGTACTTC.

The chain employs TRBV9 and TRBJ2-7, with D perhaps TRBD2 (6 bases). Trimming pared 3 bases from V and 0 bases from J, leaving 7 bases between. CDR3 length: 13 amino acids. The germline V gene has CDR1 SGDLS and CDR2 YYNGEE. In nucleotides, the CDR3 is TGTGCCAGCAGCGACGGGAGCTCCTACGAGCAGTACTTC. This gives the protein CASSDGSSYEQYF. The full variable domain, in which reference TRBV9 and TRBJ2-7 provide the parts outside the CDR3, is DSGVTQTPKHLITATGQRVTLRCSPRSGDLSVYWYQQSLDQGLQFLIQYYNGEERAKGNILERFSAQQFPDLHSELNLSSLELGDSALYFCASSDGSSYEQYFGPGTRLTVT.

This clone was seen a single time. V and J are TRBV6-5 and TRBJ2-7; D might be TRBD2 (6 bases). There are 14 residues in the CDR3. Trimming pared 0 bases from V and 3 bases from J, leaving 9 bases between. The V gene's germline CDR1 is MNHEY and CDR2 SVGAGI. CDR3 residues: CASSYSWGDYEQYF. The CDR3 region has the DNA TGTGCCAGCAGTTACTCGTGGGGGGACTACGAGCAGTACTTC.